These 6 T cell receptor beta chains share one sample of origin, sequenced in a study of T cell responses to AZD1222 COVID-19 vaccine (dated by TCRdb to the early 2020s). Libraries were prepared through the immunoSEQ multiplex PCR assay. This is the immuneACCESS table as TCRdb keeps it, with only in-frame sequences that have V and J called. A part of the clones is gone; compared with another copy, unresolved V genes explain less than half, and the rest is unexplained. This sample has over 150,000 clones in its table, and under 95% of those were observed once. The ten largest clonotypes hold about 20% of the sample. The time point label of this sample denotes: baseline before first vaccination. The sample consisted of peripheral blood, taken on day 0 of AZD1222 vaccination. These receptors all come from an adult in good health.

The chain couples TRBV18 to TRBJ2-5, with 10 nucleotides matching TRBD1. CDR1 and CDR2 (germline): KGHSH, LQKENI. V was pared by 3 bases and J by 1 base, with 5 bases of the junction left unmatched. The CDR3 has 16 residues. For the CDR3, the DNA is TGTGCCAGCTCACCGAGTAGGACAGGGGGCCAAGAGACCCAGTACTTC. The encoded protein is CASSPSRTGGQETQYF.

V usage is TRBV7-2 and J usage is TRBJ1-2; D gene ambiguous. The CDR3 runs to 14 residues. Trimming stripped 1 base from V and 0 bases from J, with 6 bases between. CDR1 and CDR2 from the germline V gene are SGHTA and FQGNSA. CDR3 sequence: CASSLGNPNYGYTF. The CDR3 bases are TGTGCCAGCAGCTTAGGAAACCCTAACTATGGCTACACCTTC.

The V and J genes are TRBV9 and TRBJ1-3; no firm D call. Germline CDR1 SGDLS, CDR2 YYNGEE. Trimming left V 4 bases short and J 0 bases short, with 11 bases between. This CDR3 has 15 amino acids. CDR3 in amino acids: CASSSAGRSGNTIYF. CDR3 coding DNA: TGTGCCAGCAGCTCAGCGGGCCGCTCTGGAAACACCATATATTTT.

CDR3 amino acids: CASSSTGTGVGYTF. The CDR3 DNA follows: TGTGCCAGCAGCTCCACCGGGACAGGGGTCGGCTACACCTTC. The chain joins TRBV11-3 to TRBJ1-2; 10 bases agree with TRBD1. The germline V gene encodes CDR1 SGHNT and CDR2 YENEEA. The V gene end was trimmed by 4 bases and the J gene end by 8 bases; junction bases not matched to a gene: 7. The length of the CDR3 is 14 residues.

V usage is TRBV18 and J usage is TRBJ1-1; D is undetermined. Germline CDR1 KGHSH, CDR2 LQKENI. The CDR3 totals 12 residues. Trimming removed 4 bases from V and 12 bases from J, with 15 bases in between. CDR3 loop: CASSRTDGETFF. In DNA, the CDR3 is TGTGCCAGCTCACGCACCGACGGGGAGACTTTCTTT.

V and J are TRBV5-4 and TRBJ1-1; D unclear. There are 14 residues in the CDR3. The V end was cut by 0 bases, the J end by 5 bases, with 11 bases between. The germline CDR1 and CDR2 sequences are SGHNT and YYREEE (reference sequence). This CDR3 reads CASSLAELGTEAFF. CDR3 nucleotides: TGTGCCAGCAGCTTGGCCGAGCTTGGTACTGAAGCTTTCTTT.